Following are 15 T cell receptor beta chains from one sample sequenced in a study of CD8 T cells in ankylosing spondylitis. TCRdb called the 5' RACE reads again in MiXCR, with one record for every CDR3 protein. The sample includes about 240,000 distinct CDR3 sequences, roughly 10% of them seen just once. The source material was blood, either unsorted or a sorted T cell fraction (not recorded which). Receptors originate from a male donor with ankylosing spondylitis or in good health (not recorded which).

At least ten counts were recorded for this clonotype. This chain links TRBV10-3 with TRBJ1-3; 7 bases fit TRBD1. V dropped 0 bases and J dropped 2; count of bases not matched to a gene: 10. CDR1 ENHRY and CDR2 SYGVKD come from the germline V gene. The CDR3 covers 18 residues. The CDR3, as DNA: TGTGCCATCAGTGAGTCGTATTTTGAGGGGGCCACTGGAAACACCATATATTTT. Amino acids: CAISESYFEGATGNTIYF.

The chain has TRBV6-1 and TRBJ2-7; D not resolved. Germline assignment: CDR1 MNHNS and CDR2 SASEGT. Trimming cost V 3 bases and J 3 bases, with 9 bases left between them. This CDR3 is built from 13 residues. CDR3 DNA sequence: TGTGCCAGCAGTGACGCCCTCGACTACGAGCAGTACTTC. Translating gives CASSDALDYEQYF.

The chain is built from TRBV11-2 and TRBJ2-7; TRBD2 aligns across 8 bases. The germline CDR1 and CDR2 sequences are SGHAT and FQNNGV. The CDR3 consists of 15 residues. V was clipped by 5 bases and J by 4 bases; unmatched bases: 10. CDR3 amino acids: CASSPIAGKVYEQYF. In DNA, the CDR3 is TGTGCCAGCAGCCCAATAGCGGGAAAGGTGTACGAGCAGTACTTC. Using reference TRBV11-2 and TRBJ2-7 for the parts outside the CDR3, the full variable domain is EAGVAQSPRYKIIEKRQSVAFWCNPISGHATLYWYQQILGQGPKLLIQFQNNGVVDDSQLPKDRFSAERLKGVDSTLKIQPAKLEDSAVYLCASSPIAGKVYEQYFGPGTRLTVT.

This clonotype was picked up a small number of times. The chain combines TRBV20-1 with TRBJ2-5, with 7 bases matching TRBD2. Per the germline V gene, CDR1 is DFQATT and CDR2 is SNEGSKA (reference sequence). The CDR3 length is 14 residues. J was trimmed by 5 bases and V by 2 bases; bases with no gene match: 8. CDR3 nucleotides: TGCAGTGCTAGAAGCGCGGGAGTCTTCGAGACCCAGTACTTC. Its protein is CSARSAGVFETQYF.

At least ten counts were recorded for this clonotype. This chain's CDR3 is CASSTRDSQETQYF. The CDR3 bases are TGTGCCAGCAGTACTAGGGACAGCCAAGAGACCCAGTACTTC. The chain employs TRBV12-3 or TRBV12-4 and TRBJ2-5, with 7 bases fitting TRBD1. The ends lost 5 bases at V and 1 base at J; junction bases unmatched: 4. The CDR3 consists of 14 residues.

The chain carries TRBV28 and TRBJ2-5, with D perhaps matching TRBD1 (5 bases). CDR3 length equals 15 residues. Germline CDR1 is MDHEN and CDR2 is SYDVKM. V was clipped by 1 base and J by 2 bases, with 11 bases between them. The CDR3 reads CASSLLGQGQETQYF. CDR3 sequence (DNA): TGTGCCAGCAGTTTATTAGGTCAGGGTCAAGAGACCCAGTACTTC.

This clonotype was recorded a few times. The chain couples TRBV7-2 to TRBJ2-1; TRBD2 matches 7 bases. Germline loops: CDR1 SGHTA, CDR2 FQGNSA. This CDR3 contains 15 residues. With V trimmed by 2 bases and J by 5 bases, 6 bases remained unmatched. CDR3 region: CASSLRRGSDNEQFF. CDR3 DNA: TGTGCCAGCAGCTTAAGGCGGGGGAGCGACAATGAGCAGTTCTTC.

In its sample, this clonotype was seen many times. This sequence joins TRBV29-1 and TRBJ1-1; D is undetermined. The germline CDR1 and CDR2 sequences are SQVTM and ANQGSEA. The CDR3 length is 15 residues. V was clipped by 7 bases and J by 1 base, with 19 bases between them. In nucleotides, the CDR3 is TGCAGCGGGCTTCGGTGGGCAGGAAAGAACACTGAAGCTTTCTTT. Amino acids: CSGLRWAGKNTEAFF. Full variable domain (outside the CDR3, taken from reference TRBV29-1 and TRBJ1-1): SAVISQKPSRDICQRGTSLTIQCQVDSQVTMMFWYRQQPGQSLTLIATANQGSEATYESGFVIDKFPISRPNLTFSTLTVSNMSPEDSSIYLCSGLRWAGKNTEAFFGQGTRLTVV.

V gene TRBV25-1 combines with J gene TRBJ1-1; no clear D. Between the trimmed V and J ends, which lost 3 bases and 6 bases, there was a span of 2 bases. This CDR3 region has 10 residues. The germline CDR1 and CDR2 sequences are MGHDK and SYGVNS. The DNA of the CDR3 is TGTGCCAGCAGTGACGCTGAAGCTTTCTTT. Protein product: CASSDAEAFF. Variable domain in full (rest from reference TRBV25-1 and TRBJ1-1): EADIYQTPRYLVIGTGKKITLECSQTMGHDKMYWYQQDPGMELHLIHYSYGVNSTEKGDLSSESTVSRIRTEHFPLTLESARPSHTSQYLCASSDAEAFFGQGTRLTVV.

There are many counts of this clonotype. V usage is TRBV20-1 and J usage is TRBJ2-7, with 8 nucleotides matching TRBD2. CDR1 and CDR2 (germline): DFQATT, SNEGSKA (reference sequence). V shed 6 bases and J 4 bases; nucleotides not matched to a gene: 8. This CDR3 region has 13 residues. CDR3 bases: TGCAGTGCCCGGGAGCGGGAGCGATACGAGCAGTACTTC. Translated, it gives CSARERERYEQYF.

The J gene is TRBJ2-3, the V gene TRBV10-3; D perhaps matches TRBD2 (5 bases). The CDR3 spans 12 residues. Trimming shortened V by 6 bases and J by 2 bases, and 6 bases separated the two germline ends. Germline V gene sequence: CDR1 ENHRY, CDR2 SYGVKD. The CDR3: CAIRDSTDTQYF. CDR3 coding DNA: TGTGCCATCAGGGACTCCACAGATACGCAGTATTTT.

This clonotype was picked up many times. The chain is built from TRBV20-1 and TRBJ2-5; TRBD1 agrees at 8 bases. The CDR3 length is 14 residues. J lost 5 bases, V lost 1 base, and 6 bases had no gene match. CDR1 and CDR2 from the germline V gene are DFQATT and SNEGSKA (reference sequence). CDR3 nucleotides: TGCAGTGCTAGAGGTTCCAGGGGGCAGGAGACCCAGTACTTC. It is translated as CSARGSRGQETQYF.

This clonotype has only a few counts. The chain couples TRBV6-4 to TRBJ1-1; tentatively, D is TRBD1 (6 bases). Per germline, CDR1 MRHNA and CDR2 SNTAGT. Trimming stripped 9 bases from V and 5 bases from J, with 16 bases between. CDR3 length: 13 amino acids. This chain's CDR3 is CASSEGESTEAFF. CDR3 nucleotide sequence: TGTGCCAGTTCCGAGGGGGAGTCGACTGAAGCTTTCTTT.

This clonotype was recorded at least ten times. CDR3 in amino acids: CASSLVGTNTGELFF. Written as DNA, the CDR3 is TGCGCCAGCAGCTTGGTCGGGACCAACACCGGGGAGCTGTTTTTT. The gene calls are TRBV5-1 and TRBJ2-2; D may be TRBD1 or TRBD2 (5 bases each). The V end was cut by 0 bases, the J end by 2 bases, with 8 bases between. The CDR3 length is 15 residues. In germline, CDR1 is SGHRS, CDR2 YFSETQ. Complete variable domain (other parts from reference TRBV5-1 and TRBJ2-2): KAGVTQTPRYLIKTRGQQVTLSCSPISGHRSVSWYQQTPGQGLQFLFEYFSETQRNKGNFPGRFSGRQFSNSRSEMNVSTLELGDSALYLCASSLVGTNTGELFFGEGSRLTVL.

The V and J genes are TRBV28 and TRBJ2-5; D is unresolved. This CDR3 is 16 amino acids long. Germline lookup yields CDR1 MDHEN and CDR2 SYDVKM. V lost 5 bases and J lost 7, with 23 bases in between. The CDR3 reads CASSPPEPLLSRTQYF. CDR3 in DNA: TGTGCCAGCAGTCCCCCGGAACCTCTATTATCTCGGACCCAGTACTTC.